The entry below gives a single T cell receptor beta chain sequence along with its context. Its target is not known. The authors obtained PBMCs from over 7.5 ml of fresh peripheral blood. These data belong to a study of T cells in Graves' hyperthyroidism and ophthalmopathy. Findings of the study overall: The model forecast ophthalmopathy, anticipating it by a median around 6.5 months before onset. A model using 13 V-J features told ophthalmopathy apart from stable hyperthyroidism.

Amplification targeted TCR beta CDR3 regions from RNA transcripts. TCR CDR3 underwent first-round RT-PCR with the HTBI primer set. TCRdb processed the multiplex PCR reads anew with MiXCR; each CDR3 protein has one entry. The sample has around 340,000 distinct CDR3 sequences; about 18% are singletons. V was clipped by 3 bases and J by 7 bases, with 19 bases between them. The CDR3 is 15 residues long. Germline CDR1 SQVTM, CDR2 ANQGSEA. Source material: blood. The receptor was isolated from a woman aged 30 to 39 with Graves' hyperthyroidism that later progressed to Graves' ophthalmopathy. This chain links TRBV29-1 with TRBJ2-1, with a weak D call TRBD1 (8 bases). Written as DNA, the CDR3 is TGCAGCGTTGATTTTCTGGACAGGGAGGGGAATGAGCAGTTCTTC. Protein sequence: CSVDFLDREGNEQFF.